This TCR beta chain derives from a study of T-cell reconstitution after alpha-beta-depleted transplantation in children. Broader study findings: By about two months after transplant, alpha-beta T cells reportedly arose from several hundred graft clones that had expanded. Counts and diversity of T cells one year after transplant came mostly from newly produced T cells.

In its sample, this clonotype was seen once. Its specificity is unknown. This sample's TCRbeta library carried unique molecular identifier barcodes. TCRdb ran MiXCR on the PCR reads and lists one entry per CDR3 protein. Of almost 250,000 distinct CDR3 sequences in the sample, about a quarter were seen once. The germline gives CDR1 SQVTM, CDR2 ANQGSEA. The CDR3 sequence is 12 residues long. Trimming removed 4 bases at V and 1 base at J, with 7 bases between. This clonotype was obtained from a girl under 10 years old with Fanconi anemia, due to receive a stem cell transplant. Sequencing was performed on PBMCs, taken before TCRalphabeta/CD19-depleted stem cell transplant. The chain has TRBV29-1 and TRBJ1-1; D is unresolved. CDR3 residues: CSVARKNTEAFF. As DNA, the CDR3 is TGCAGCGTTGCGCGAAAGAACACTGAAGCTTTCTTT.